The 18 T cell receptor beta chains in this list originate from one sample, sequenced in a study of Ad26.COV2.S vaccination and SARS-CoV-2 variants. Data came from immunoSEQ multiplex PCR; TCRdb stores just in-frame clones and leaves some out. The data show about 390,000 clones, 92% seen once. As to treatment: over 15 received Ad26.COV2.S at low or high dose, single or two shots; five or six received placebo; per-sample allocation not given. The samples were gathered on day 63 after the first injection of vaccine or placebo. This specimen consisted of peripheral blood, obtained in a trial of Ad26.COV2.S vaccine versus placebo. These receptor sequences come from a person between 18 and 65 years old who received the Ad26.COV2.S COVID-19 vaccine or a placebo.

For the CDR3, the DNA is TGTGCCTGGAGAAGAAGGGGGCGGAATGAGCAGTTCTTC. This gives the protein CAWRRRGRNEQFF. The chain is built from TRBV30 and TRBJ2-1; TRBD1 agrees at 7 bases. V was pared by 3 bases and J by 7 bases, with 6 bases of the junction left unmatched. This CDR3 is 13 amino acids long. Germline lookup yields CDR1 GTSNPN and CDR2 SVGIG (reference sequence).

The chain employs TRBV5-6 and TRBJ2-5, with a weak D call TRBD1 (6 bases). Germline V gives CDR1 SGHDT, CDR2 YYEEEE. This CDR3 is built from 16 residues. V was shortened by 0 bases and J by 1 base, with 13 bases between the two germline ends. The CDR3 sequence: CASSLETGLRQETQYF. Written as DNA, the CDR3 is TGTGCCAGCAGCTTGGAAACAGGGCTACGCCAAGAGACCCAGTACTTC. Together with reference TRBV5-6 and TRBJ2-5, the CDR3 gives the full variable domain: DAGVTQSPTHLIKTRGQQVTLRCSPKSGHDTVSWYQQALGQGPQFIFQYYEEEERQRGNFPDRFSGHQFPNYSSELNVNALLLGDSALYLCASSLETGLRQETQYFGPGTRLLVL.

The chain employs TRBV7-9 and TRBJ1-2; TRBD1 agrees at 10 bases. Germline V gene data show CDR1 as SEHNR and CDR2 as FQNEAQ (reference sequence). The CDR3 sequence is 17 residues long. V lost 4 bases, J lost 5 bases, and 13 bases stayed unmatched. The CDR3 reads CASSSLAGQGEGYGYTF. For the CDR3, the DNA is TGTGCCAGCAGCTCCCTAGCCGGACAGGGGGAGGGATATGGCTACACCTTC.

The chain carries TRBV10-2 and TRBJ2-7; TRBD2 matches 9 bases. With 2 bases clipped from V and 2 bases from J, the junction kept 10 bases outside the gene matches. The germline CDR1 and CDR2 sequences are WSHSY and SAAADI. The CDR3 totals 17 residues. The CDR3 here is CASSETRLADTTYEQYF. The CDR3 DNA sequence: TGCGCCAGCAGTGAGACCCGACTAGCGGACACTACCTACGAGCAGTACTTC.

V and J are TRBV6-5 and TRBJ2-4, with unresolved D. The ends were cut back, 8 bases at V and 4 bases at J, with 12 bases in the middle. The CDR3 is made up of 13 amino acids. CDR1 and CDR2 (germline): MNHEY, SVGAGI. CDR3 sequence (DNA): TGTGCCAGCGGACCCTCGGTTAAAAACATTCAGTACTTC. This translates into CASGPSVKNIQYF.

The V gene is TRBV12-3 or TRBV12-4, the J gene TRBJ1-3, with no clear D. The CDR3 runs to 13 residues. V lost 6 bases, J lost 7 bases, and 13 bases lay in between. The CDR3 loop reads CASSLMATNTIYF. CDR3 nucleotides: TGTGCCAGCAGCCTCATGGCAACTAACACCATATATTTT.

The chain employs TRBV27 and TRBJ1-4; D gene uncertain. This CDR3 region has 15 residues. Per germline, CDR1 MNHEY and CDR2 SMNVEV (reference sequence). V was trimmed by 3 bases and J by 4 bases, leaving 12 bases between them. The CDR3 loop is CASSFKAGFNEKLFF. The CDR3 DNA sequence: TGTGCCAGCAGTTTCAAAGCTGGATTTAATGAAAAACTGTTTTTT.

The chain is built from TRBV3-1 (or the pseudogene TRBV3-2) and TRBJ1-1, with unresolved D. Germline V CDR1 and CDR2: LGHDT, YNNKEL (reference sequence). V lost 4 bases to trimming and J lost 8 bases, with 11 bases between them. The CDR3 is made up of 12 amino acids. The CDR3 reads CASSLEWQEAFF. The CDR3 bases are TGTGCCAGCAGCCTCGAGTGGCAAGAAGCTTTCTTT.

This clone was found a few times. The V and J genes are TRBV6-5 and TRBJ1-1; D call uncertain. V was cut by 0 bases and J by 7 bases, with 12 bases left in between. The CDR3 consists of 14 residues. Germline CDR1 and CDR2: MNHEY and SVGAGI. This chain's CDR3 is CASSYSWMRNEAFF. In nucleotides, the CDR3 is TGTGCCAGCAGTTACTCGTGGATGAGAAATGAAGCTTTCTTT.

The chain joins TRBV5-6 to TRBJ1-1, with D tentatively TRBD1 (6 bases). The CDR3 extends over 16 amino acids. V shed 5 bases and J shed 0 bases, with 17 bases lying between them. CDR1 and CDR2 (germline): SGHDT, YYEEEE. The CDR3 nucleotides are TGTGCCAGCAGTCTCAGGGGAGGGTCCATGAACACTGAAGCTTTCTTT. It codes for CASSLRGGSMNTEAFF.

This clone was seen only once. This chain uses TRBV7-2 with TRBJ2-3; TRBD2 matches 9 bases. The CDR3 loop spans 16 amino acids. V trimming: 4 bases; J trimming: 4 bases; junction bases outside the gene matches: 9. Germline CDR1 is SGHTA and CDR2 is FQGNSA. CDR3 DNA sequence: TGTGCCAGCAGCTACGTTAGCGGGGGCGGCGCAGATACGCAGTATTTT. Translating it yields CASSYVSGGGADTQYF.

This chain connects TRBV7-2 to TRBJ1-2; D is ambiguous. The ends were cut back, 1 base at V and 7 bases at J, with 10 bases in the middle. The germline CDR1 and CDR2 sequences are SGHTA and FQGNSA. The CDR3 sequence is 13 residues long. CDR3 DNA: TGTGCCAGCAGCTTAGAGCTGGGTGCTGGCTACACCTTC. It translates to CASSLELGAGYTF.

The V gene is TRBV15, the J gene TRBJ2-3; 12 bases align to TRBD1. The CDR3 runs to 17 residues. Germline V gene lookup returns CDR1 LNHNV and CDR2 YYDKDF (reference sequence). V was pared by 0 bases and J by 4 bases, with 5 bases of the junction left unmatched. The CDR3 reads CATSRELGTGGPDTQYF. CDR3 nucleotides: TGTGCCACCAGCAGAGAGCTTGGGACAGGGGGCCCAGATACGCAGTATTTT.

CDR3 loop: CASSYGWQGNNSPLHF. The CDR3 DNA reads as TGTGCCAGCAGTTATGGGTGGCAGGGGAATAATTCACCCCTCCACTTT. The chain has TRBV27 and TRBJ1-6; D perhaps matches TRBD1 (6 bases). V lost 4 bases to trimming and J lost 5 bases, with 15 bases between them. The germline V gene encodes CDR1 MNHEY and CDR2 SMNVEV (reference sequence). This CDR3 comprises 16 residues.

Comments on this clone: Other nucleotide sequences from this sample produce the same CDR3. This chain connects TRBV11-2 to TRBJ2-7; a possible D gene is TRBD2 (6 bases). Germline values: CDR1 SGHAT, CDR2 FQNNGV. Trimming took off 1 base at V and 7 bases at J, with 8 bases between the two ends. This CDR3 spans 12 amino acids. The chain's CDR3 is CASSLGGGEQYF. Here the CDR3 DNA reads TGTGCCAGCAGCTTAGGTGGAGGGGAGCAGTACTTC.

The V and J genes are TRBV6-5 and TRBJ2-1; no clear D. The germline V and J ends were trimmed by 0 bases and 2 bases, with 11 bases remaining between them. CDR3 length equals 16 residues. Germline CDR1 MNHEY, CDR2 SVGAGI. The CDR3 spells CASSYSVGPAYNEQFF. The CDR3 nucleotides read TGTGCCAGCAGTTACTCGGTAGGACCCGCCTACAATGAGCAGTTCTTC.

The CDR3 is CASSRTAPSSYEQYF. The CDR3 DNA is TGTGCCAGCTCACGGACTGCTCCGTCCTCCTACGAGCAGTACTTC. The chain has TRBV18 and TRBJ2-7; D may be TRBD2 (5 bases). Germline loops: CDR1 KGHSH, CDR2 LQKENI. Trimming left V 4 bases short and J 0 bases short, with 13 bases between. The CDR3 is 15 residues long.

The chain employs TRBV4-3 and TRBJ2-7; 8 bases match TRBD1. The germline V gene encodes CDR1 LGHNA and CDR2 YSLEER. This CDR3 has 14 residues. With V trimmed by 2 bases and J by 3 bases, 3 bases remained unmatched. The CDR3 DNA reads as TGCGCCAGCAGCCAAACCAGGGGGCGCTACGAGCAGTACTTC. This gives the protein CASSQTRGRYEQYF.